The 26 T cell receptor beta chains reported below all come from one sample, sequenced in a study of CD8 T cells in Susac syndrome (dated by TCRdb to 2018 to 2020). The library came from the immunoSEQ multiplex PCR assay. RNA was extracted using the RNeasy kit, and roughly 0.45 to 1 microgram was reverse transcribed with random hexamers. TCRdb's own reprocessing of the public reads used fastp at Q25 and MiXCR and kept productive beta chains. Identical CDR3 proteins give one entry, which carries the most common genes and DNA. The sample profile shows about 250,000 distinct CDR3 sequences; roughly 95% of them were found once. The ten largest clones capture less than 0.075% of the sample. The sequencing input was CD4+ T cells from PBMCs. These receptors all come from a human donor with multiple sclerosis.

V usage is TRBV9 and J usage is TRBJ2-6, with D maybe TRBD1 (6 bases). With 4 bases removed from V and 0 bases from J, the gap between germline ends came to 14 bases. The CDR3 consists of 17 residues. CDR1 SGDLS and CDR2 YYNGEE come from the germline V gene. CDR3 loop: CASSPGHRVSGANVLTF. CDR3 nucleotides: TGTGCCAGCAGCCCGGGGCACAGGGTCTCTGGGGCCAACGTCCTGACTTTC.

This chain joins TRBV20-1 and TRBJ2-5, with 10 bases fitting TRBD2. CDR1 and CDR2 (germline): DFQATT, SNEGSKA (reference sequence). The trim removed 5 bases at V and 1 base at J, leaving 10 bases unmatched. CDR3 length: 16 residues. The CDR3 loop reads CSAGPASGGLQETQYF. The CDR3 DNA sequence: TGCAGTGCTGGACCCGCTAGCGGGGGACTCCAAGAGACCCAGTACTTC.

The rearrangement joins TRBV19 to TRBJ1-2; D is unclear. Germline CDR1 reads LNHDA; CDR2 reads SQIVND (reference sequence). The CDR3 is made up of 14 amino acids. Trimming removed 0 bases at V and 4 bases at J, with 9 bases between. CDR3 region: CASSIEEPVYGYTF. The CDR3 region has the DNA TGTGCCAGTAGTATAGAAGAACCCGTCTATGGCTACACCTTC.

This sequence joins TRBV27 and TRBJ2-7; TRBD1 is a possible D gene (6 bases). Germline CDR1 and CDR2: MNHEY and SMNVEV (reference sequence). Trimming removed 6 bases at V and 6 bases at J, with 18 bases between. This CDR3 comprises 14 residues. CDR3 loop: CASRSNRDSGEQYF. The CDR3 nucleotides read TGTGCCAGCAGGTCTAACAGGGATTCAGGCGAGCAGTACTTC.

This clonotype was seen once. V usage is TRBV7-9 and J usage is TRBJ2-3, with TRBD2 matching 8 bases. Germline lookup yields CDR1 SEHNR and CDR2 FQNEAQ (reference sequence). With V trimmed by 7 bases and J by 6 bases, 12 bases remained unmatched. This CDR3 has 15 residues. DNA for the CDR3: TGTGCCAGCATTCCCAAGCGGGAGTTCTCGGATACGCAGTATTTT. Amino acids: CASIPKREFSDTQYF.

The chain combines TRBV29-1 with TRBJ2-5, with TRBD2 as a possible D gene (5 bases). V was pared by 6 bases and J by 4 bases, with 18 bases between. Germline V lookup: CDR1 SQVTM, CDR2 ANQGSEA. This CDR3 has 14 residues. The CDR3 bases are TGCAGCGTGGGATGGTGGGCGGCGGGAGAGACCCAGTACTTC. Translating gives CSVGWWAAGETQYF.

This clonotype occurred once. The V gene is TRBV29-1, the J gene TRBJ1-2; TRBD1 is a possible D gene (6 bases). Trimming stripped 7 bases from V and 3 bases from J, with 18 bases between. The CDR3 length is 14 residues. From germline, CDR1 is SQVTM and CDR2 ANQGSEA. This CDR3 is CSAPLGGNDYGYTF. In nucleotides, the CDR3 is TGCAGCGCACCCCTAGGGGGAAACGACTATGGCTACACCTTC.

CDR3 region: CASSVEEARTETQYF. The CDR3 DNA sequence: TGTGCCAGCAGCGTAGAAGAGGCACGGACGGAGACCCAGTACTTC. V is TRBV9 and J is TRBJ2-5; the D is unclear. The CDR3 loop spans 15 amino acids. The germline V gene has CDR1 SGDLS and CDR2 YYNGEE. V lost 0 bases and J 5 bases, leaving 14 bases between the germline ends. Filled out from reference TRBV9 and TRBJ2-5, the complete variable domain reads DSGVTQTPKHLITATGQRVTLRCSPRSGDLSVYWYQQSLDQGLQFLIQYYNGEERAKGNILERFSAQQFPDLHSELNLSSLELGDSALYFCASSVEEARTETQYFGPGTRLLVL.

The CDR3 loop reads CASSPKGGNNQPQHF. As DNA, the CDR3 is TGTGCCAGCAGCCCCAAGGGAGGGAACAATCAGCCCCAGCATTTT. This chain joins TRBV3-1 and TRBJ1-5; D call uncertain. The germline V gene has CDR1 LGHDT and CDR2 YNNKEL (reference sequence). V dropped 4 bases and J dropped 3 bases, with 13 bases sitting between them. The CDR3 extends over 15 amino acids.

The chain couples TRBV20-1 to TRBJ1-5; D remains unclear. With 5 bases removed from V and 1 base from J, the gap between germline ends came to 12 bases. CDR1 and CDR2 (germline): DFQATT, SNEGSKA (reference sequence). The CDR3 is 14 residues long. The CDR3 loop is CSALPRASNQPQHF. The CDR3 DNA follows: TGCAGTGCTCTGCCCCGGGCGAGCAATCAGCCCCAGCATTTT.

This chain links TRBV2 with TRBJ2-3; 7 nucleotides agree with TRBD2. CDR1 SNHLY and CDR2 FYNNEI come from the germline V gene. The CDR3 contains 13 residues. Trimming took 6 bases from V and 6 from J; bases not matched to a gene: 6. The CDR3 region has the DNA TGTGCCAGCAGCGGGGGGAGACTGGATACGCAGTATTTT. Translating gives CASSGGRLDTQYF.

This chain connects TRBV2 to TRBJ2-6; D possibly corresponds to TRBD1 (6 bases). V lost 6 bases to trimming and J lost 0 bases, with 9 bases between them. The CDR3 is made up of 15 amino acids. Germline V gives CDR1 SNHLY, CDR2 FYNNEI. The CDR3 coding sequence is TGTGCCAGCAGCGGACAGTCCTCTGGGGCCAACGTCCTGACTTTC. Translated, it gives CASSGQSSGANVLTF.

To note about this clonotype: At one of its ends the junction is not consistent with the germline gene, which may arise from a read error. This CDR3 reads CVEINQPQHF. In DNA form, the CDR3 reads TGCGTCGAAATCAATCAGCCCCAGCATTTT. The chain carries TRBV6-6 and TRBJ1-5; D is unclear. The V gene's germline CDR1 is MNHNY and CDR2 SVGAGI (reference sequence). This CDR3 has 10 amino acids.

This rearrangement joins TRBV5-1 to TRBJ2-5, with 12 bases fitting TRBD2. Germline loops: CDR1 SGHRS, CDR2 YFSETQ. This CDR3 spans 17 amino acids. J lost 1 base, V lost 1 base, and 5 bases had no gene match. CDR3 nucleotides: TGCGCCAGCAGCTTGATCCTAGCGGGGGGGGTCCAAGAGACCCAGTACTTC. It specifies CASSLILAGGVQETQYF.

The CDR3 nucleotides read TGCAGCGTTGGGCAGGGACAGGGCGTGGGGTCTGAAGCTTTCTTT. The encoded protein is CSVGQGQGVGSEAFF. The rearrangement uses TRBV29-1 and TRBJ1-1, with TRBD1 identical over 9 bases. Germline-derived CDR1 and CDR2 are SQVTM and ANQGSEA. Trimming took 4 bases from V and 6 from J; bases not matched to a gene: 12. This CDR3 has 15 amino acids.

This clonotype was seen once. The rearrangement uses TRBV3-1 and TRBJ2-4; possibly TRBD1 for D (5 bases). The CDR3 is made up of 13 amino acids. The ends were cut back, 3 bases at V and 8 bases at J, with 11 bases in the middle. Germline V gene sequence: CDR1 LGHDT, CDR2 YNNKEL (reference sequence). CDR3 in DNA: TGTGCCAGCAGCCATCTAGGGGTAGACATTCAGTACTTC. Encoded protein: CASSHLGVDIQYF.

The CDR3 region is CASSFGTGESPLHF. CDR3 nucleotide sequence: TGTGCCAGCAGCTTCGGGACAGGGGAATCACCCCTCCACTTT. The rearrangement links TRBV5-4 to TRBJ1-6, with 10 positions matching TRBD1. Germline V gene data show CDR1 as SGHNT and CDR2 as YYREEE (reference sequence). This CDR3 has 14 amino acids. V was clipped by 2 bases and J by 10 bases; unmatched bases: 3. Full variable domain (rest looked up from reference TRBV5-4 and TRBJ1-6): ETGVTQSPTHLIKTRGQQVTLRCSSQSGHNTVSWYQQALGQGPQFIFQYYREEENGRGNFPPRFSGLQFPNYSSELNVNALELDDSALYLCASSFGTGESPLHFGNGTRLTVT.

This clonotype was counted between two and nine times. The chain carries TRBV28 and TRBJ2-4, with D hard to call. Germline CDR1 reads MDHEN; CDR2 reads SYDVKM. CDR3 size: 15 residues. The ends were cut back, 2 bases at V and 1 base at J, with 9 bases in the middle. The CDR3 DNA reads TGTGCCAGCAGTTTAGTGGGTACGGCCAAAAACATTCAGTACTTC. It is translated as CASSLVGTAKNIQYF.

The gene calls are TRBV6-2 or TRBV6-3 and TRBJ2-3; 7 bases line up with TRBD1. This CDR3 is 17 amino acids long. Germline V gene data show CDR1 as MNHEY and CDR2 as SVGEGT. The V and J ends lost 0 bases and 2 bases, in that order; junction bases with no gene match: 8. CDR3 protein: CASSYSTAGGYTDTQYF. The CDR3 nucleotides are TGTGCCAGCAGTTACTCGACTGCAGGGGGATACACAGATACGCAGTATTTT.

CDR3 in DNA: TGTGCCAGCAGTTTGAGCTGGACAGGGCTCAATCAGCCCCAGCATTTT. Translating gives CASSLSWTGLNQPQHF. This chain links TRBV28 with TRBJ1-5; 8 nucleotides align to TRBD1. Germline V gene lookup returns CDR1 MDHEN and CDR2 SYDVKM. The trim removed 3 bases at V and 3 bases at J, leaving 7 bases unmatched. The CDR3 extends over 16 amino acids.

The chain joins TRBV2 to TRBJ2-7, with a tentative D call TRBD1 (5 bases). This CDR3 is 13 amino acids long. Germline V lookup: CDR1 SNHLY, CDR2 FYNNEI. V gave up 5 bases and J gave up 0 bases, with 8 bases separating them. For the CDR3, the DNA is TGTGCCAGCAGTAACGGACACTCCTACGAGCAGTACGTC. Encoded protein: CASSNGHSYEQYV.

The J gene is TRBJ2-3, the V gene TRBV4-2, with 7 nucleotides matching TRBD2. The ends lost 1 base at V and 2 bases at J; junction bases unmatched: 6. This CDR3 spans 16 amino acids. CDR1 is LGHNA, CDR2 YNFKEQ, per germline. For the CDR3, the DNA is TGTGCCAGCAGCCAAGTTGGCGGGAGCCCCACAGATACGCAGTATTTT. It specifies CASSQVGGSPTDTQYF.

J is TRBJ1-1 and V is TRBV13; D possibly corresponds to TRBD1 (5 bases). V lost 5 bases and J lost 7, with 23 bases in between. CDR3 length equals 16 residues. CDR1 and CDR2 (germline): PRHDT, FYEKMQ (reference sequence). CDR3 protein: CASSLRRVPVRGEAFF. As DNA, the CDR3 is TGTGCCAGCAGCCTTCGCAGGGTCCCGGTAAGGGGTGAAGCTTTCTTT.

For the CDR3, the DNA is TGCAGCGCTCTGATCACAGGGGGCGATGAGCAGTTCTTC. It encodes CSALITGGDEQFF. The V and J genes are TRBV29-1 and TRBJ2-1, with 9 bases fitting TRBD1. Germline values: CDR1 SQVTM, CDR2 ANQGSEA. The V gene end was trimmed by 7 bases and the J gene end by 8 bases; junction bases not matched to a gene: 9. CDR3 length: 13 residues.

This clonotype was found once. The V gene is TRBV30, the J gene TRBJ2-1, with D perhaps matching TRBD1 or TRBD2 (7 bases each). This CDR3 spans 16 amino acids. The germline gives CDR1 GTSNPN, CDR2 SVGIG (reference sequence). V lost 3 bases to trimming and J lost 2 bases, with 17 bases between them. The CDR3 protein is CAWSALQGGTYNEQFF. Written as DNA, the CDR3 is TGTGCCTGGAGCGCCCTGCAGGGGGGGACCTACAATGAGCAGTTCTTC. Full variable domain (remainder filled in from reference TRBV30 and TRBJ2-1): SQTIHQWPATLVQPVGSPLSLECTVEGTSNPNLYWYRQAAGRGLQLLFYSVGIGQISSEVPQNLSASRPQDRQFILSSKKLLLSDSGFYLCAWSALQGGTYNEQFFGPGTRLTVL.

Worth noting for this clonotype: A junction end diverges from the germline sequence, so it may reflect a read error. The gene calls are TRBV3-1 and TRBJ2-1, with D tentatively TRBD2 (7 bases). CDR1 is LGHDT, CDR2 YNNKEL, per germline (reference sequence). CDR3 size: 13 residues. The CDR3 DNA is TGTGCCAGCAGCCGAGACACAGGGCCCGGGGGGATCTTC. Residues: CASSRDTGPGGIF.